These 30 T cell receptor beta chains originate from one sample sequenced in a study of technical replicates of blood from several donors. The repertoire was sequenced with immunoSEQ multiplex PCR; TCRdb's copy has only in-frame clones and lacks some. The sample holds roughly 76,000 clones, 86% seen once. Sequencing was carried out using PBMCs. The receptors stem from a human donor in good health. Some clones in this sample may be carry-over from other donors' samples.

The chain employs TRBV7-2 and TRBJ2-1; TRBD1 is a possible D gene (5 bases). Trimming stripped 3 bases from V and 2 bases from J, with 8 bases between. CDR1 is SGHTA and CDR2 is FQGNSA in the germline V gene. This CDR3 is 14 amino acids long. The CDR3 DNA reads TGTGCCAGCAGCTTCCAGGACACCTACAATGAGCAGTTCTTC. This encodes CASSFQDTYNEQFF.

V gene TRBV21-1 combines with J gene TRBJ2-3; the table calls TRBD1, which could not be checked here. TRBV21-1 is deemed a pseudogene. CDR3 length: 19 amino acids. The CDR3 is CASSKAVRLCNSYTDTQYF. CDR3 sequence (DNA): TGTGCCAGCAGCAAAGCTGTTAGGCTTTGTAACAGCTACACAGATACGCAGTATTTT.

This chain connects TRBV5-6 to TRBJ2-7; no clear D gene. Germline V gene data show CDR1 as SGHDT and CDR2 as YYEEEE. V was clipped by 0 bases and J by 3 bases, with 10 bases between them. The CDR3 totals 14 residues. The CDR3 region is CASSLDRRVYEQYF. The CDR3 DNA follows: TGTGCCAGCAGCTTGGATCGCCGAGTCTACGAGCAGTACTTC. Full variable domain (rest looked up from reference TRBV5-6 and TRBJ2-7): DAGVTQSPTHLIKTRGQQVTLRCSPKSGHDTVSWYQQALGQGPQFIFQYYEEEERQRGNFPDRFSGHQFPNYSSELNVNALLLGDSALYLCASSLDRRVYEQYFGPGTRLTVT.

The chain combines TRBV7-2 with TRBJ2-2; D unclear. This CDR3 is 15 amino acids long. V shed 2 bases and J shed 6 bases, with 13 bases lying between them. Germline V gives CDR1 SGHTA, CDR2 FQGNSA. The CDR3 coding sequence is TGTGCCAGCAGCTTATTTACCCTAGTAGCCGGGGAGCTGTTTTTT. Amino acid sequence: CASSLFTLVAGELFF.

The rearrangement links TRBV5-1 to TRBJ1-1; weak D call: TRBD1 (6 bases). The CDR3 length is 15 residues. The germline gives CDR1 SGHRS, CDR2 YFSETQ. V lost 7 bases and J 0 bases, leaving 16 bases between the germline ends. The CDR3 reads CASGAPGGMNTEAFF. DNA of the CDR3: TGCGCCAGCGGGGCCCCGGGGGGCATGAACACTGAAGCTTTCTTT.

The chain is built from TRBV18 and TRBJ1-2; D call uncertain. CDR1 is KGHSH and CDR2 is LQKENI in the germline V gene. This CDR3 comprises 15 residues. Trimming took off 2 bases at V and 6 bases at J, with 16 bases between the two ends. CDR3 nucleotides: TGTGCCAGCTCACCATTAGAGGGTGCGATAGATGGCTACACCTTC. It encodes CASSPLEGAIDGYTF.

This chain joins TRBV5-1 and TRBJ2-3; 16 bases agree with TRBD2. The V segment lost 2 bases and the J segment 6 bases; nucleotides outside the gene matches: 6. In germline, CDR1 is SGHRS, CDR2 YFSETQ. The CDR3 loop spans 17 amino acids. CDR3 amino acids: CASSFGTSGGAVDTQYF. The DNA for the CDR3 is TGCGCCAGCAGCTTCGGGACTAGCGGGGGGGCAGTGGATACGCAGTATTTT.

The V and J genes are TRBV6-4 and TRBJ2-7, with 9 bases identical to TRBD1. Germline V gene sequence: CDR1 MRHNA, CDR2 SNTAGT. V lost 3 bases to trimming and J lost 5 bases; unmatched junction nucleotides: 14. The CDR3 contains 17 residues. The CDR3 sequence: CASSDLVVCTGGNEQYF. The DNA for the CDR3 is TGTGCCAGCAGTGATTTGGTAGTATGTACAGGGGGCAACGAGCAGTACTTC.

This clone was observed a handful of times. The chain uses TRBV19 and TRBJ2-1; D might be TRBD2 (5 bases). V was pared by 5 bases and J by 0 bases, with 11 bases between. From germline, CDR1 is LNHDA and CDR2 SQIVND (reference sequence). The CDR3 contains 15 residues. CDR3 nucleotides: TGTGCCAGTAGTGTGCTAGCTGGCTCCTACAATGAGCAGTTCTTC. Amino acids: CASSVLAGSYNEQFF.

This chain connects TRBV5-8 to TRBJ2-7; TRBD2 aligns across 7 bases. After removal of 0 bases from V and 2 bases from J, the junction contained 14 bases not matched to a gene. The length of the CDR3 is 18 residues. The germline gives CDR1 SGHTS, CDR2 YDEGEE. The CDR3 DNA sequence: TGTGCCAGCAGCTTGGGAGTCGGCGGTTCCACTAGCGCCTACGAGCAGTACTTC. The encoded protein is CASSLGVGGSTSAYEQYF.

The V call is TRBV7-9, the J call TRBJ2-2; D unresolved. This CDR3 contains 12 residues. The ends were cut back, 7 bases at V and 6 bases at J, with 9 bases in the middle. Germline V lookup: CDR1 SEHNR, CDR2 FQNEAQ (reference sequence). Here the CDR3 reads CASKQEPGELFF. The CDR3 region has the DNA TGTGCCAGCAAGCAGGAACCCGGGGAGCTGTTTTTT.

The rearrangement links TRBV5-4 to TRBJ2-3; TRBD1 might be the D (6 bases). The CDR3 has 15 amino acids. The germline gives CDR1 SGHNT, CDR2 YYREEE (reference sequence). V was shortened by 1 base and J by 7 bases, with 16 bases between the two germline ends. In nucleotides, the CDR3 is TGTGCCAGCAGCTTGCGGGCAGGGGTTACGAATACGCAGTATTTT. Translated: CASSLRAGVTNTQYF.

CDR3 nucleotide sequence: TGTGCCAGTAGTATAGATCTCAACAGGAGAGAGACCCAGTACTTC. Translating gives CASSIDLNRRETQYF. This chain connects TRBV19 to TRBJ2-5; D perhaps matches TRBD1 (5 bases). Between the trimmed V and J ends, which lost 0 bases and 4 bases, there was a span of 12 bases. The CDR3 covers 15 residues. Germline V gene lookup returns CDR1 LNHDA and CDR2 SQIVND (reference sequence).

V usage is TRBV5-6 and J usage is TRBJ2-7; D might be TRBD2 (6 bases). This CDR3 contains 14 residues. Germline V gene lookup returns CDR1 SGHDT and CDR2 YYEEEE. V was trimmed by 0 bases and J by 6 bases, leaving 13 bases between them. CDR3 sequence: CASSLGLALTEQYF. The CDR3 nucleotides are TGTGCCAGCAGCTTGGGGCTAGCGCTAACCGAGCAGTACTTC.

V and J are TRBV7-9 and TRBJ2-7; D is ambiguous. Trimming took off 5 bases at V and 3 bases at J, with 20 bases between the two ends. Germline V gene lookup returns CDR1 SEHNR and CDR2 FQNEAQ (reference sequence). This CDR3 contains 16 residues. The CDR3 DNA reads TGTGCCAGCAGCCAGCCCAGTGGCCCACGAGGCTACGAGCAGTACTTC. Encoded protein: CASSQPSGPRGYEQYF.

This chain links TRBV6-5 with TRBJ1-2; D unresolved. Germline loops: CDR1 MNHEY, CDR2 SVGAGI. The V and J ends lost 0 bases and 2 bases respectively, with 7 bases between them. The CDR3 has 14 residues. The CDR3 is CASSYSSGNYGYTF. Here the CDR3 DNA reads TGTGCCAGCAGTTACTCGTCGGGAAACTATGGCTACACCTTC.

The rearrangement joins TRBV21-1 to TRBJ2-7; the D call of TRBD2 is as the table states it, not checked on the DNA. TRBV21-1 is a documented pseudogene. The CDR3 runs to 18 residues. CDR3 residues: CASSKERTSGLSSYEQYF. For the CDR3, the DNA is TGTGCCAGCAGCAAGGAGCGGACTAGCGGGTTGAGCTCCTACGAGCAGTACTTC.

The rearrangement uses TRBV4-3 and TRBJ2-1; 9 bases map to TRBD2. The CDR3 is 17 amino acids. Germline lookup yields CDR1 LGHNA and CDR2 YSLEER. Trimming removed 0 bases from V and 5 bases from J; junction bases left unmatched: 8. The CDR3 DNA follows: TGCGCCAGCAGCCAAGATTGGTTGCGGGGGGGCGACAATGAGCAGTTCTTC. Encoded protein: CASSQDWLRGGDNEQFF.

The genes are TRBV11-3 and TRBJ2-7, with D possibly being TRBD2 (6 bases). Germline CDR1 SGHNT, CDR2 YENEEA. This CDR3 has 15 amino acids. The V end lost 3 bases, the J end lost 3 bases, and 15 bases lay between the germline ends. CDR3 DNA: TGTGCCAGCAGCTTCGCCGGGAGTCAGATCTACGAGCAGTACTTC. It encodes CASSFAGSQIYEQYF.

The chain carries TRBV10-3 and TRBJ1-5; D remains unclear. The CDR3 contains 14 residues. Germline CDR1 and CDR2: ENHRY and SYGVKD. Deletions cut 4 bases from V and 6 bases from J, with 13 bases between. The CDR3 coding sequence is TGTGCCATCAGTGTAGCGGGGAAAGGTCAGCCCCAGCATTTT. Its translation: CAISVAGKGQPQHF.

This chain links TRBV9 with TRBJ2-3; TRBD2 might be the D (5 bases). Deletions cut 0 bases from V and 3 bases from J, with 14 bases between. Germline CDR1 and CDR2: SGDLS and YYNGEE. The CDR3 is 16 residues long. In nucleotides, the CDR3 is TGTGCCAGCAGCGTAGGAGGTAGCGTTTGGACAGATACGCAGTATTTT. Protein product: CASSVGGSVWTDTQYF.

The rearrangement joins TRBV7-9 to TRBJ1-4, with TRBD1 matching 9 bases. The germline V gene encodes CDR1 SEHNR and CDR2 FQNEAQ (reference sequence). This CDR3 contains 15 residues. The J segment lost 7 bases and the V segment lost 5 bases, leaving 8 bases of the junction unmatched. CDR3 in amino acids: CASSPTGTGPEKLFF. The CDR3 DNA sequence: TGTGCCAGCAGCCCGACCGGGACAGGGCCTGAAAAACTGTTTTTT.

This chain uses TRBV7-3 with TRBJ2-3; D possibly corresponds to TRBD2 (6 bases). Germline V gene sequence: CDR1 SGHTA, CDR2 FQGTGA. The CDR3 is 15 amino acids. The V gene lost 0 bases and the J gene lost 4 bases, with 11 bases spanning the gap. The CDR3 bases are TGTGCCAGCAGCTTAACGGGCGGGGCCGCAGATACGCAGTATTTT. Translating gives CASSLTGGAADTQYF.

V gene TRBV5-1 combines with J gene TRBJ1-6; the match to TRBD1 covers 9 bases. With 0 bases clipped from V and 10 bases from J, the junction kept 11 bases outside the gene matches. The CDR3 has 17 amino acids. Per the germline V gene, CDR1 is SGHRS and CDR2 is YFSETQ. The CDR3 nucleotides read TGCGCCAGCAGCTTGGCGACTACAGGGGGCGGAGGATCACCCCTCCACTTT. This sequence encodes CASSLATTGGGGSPLHF.

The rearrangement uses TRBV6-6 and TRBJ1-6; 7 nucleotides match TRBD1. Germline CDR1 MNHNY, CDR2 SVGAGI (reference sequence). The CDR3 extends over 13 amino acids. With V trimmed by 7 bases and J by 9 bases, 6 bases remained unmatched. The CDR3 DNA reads TGTGCCAGCAACCACAGGGGAGCTTCACCCCTCCACTTT. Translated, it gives CASNHRGASPLHF.

The CDR3 spells CSVYRTSGEGTQYF. The CDR3 DNA is TGCAGCGTTTACCGTACCAGCGGGGAAGGTACGCAGTATTTT. The rearrangement links TRBV29-1 to TRBJ2-3, with 7 positions matching TRBD2. Germline V gives CDR1 SQVTM, CDR2 ANQGSEA. The CDR3 extends over 14 amino acids. Losses at the gene ends were 5 bases for V and 8 bases for J; bases not matched to a gene: 13.

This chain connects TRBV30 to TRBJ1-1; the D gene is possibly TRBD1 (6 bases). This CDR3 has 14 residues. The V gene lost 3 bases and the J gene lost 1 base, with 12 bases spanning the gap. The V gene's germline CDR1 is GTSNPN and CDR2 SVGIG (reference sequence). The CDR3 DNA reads TGTGCCTGGAGCGACAGGTCCTCGAACACTGAAGCTTTCTTT. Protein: CAWSDRSSNTEAFF.

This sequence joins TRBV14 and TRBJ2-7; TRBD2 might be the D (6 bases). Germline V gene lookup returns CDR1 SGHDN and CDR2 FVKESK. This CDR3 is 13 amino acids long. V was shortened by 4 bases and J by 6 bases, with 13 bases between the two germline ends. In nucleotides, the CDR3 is TGTGCCAGCAGCCCTGGGGGGAGGTTCGAGCAGTACTTC. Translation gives CASSPGGRFEQYF.

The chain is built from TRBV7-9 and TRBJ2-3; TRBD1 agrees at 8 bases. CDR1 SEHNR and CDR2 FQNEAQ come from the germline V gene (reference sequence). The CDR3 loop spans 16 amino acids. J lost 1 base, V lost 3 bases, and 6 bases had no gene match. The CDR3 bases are TGTGCCAGCAGCTTTGTGTCAGGGGGCCGCACAGATACGCAGTATTTT. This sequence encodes CASSFVSGGRTDTQYF.

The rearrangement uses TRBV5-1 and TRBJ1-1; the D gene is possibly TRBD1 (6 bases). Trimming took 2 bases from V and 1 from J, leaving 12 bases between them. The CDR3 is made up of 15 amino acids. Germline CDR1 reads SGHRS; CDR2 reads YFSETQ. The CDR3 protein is CASSLTGKQNTEAFF. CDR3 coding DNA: TGCGCCAGCAGCTTAACAGGGAAACAGAACACTGAAGCTTTCTTT.